The 24 T cell receptor beta chains reported below all come from one sample, sequenced in a study of shared clonotypes between healthy human individuals. CD45RO negativity and positive selection for CCR7 defined naive CD8 cells, a population that excluded terminally differentiated effector memory CD45RA+ cells. Generated by immunoSEQ multiplex PCR, the TCRdb table keeps only in-frame clones and is missing some. The repertoire has just over 2,000,000 clones, approximately 95% of them found once; the top ten carry roughly 1.1%. The specimen was naive CD8+ T cells sorted from blood. These TCRs come from a young man in good health.

This chain joins TRBV19 and TRBJ1-2, with D possibly matching TRBD1 (5 bases). Trimming pared 4 bases from V and 4 bases from J, leaving 7 bases between. This CDR3 comprises 12 residues. Looked up from germline, CDR1 is LNHDA and CDR2 is SQIVND (reference sequence). The CDR3 region is CASSRDFYGYTF. The CDR3 region has the DNA TGTGCCAGTAGTAGGGACTTCTATGGCTACACCTTC.

In DNA, the CDR3 is TGTGCCAGCAGTGAGAGGTACACTGAAGCTTTCTTT. Translation gives CASSERYTEAFF. The chain recombines TRBV2 with TRBJ1-1; D uncertain. CDR3 length: 12 amino acids. In germline, CDR1 is SNHLY, CDR2 FYNNEI. Trimming took off 3 bases at V and 3 bases at J, with 5 bases between the two ends.

This clone was seen once. V gene TRBV11-3 combines with J gene TRBJ2-7, with D possibly being TRBD2 (5 bases). Germline CDR1 SGHNT, CDR2 YENEEA. This CDR3 spans 15 amino acids. V gave up 3 bases and J gave up 4 bases, with 16 bases separating them. CDR3 region: CASSLGLGEGYEQYF. The CDR3 coding sequence is TGTGCCAGCAGCTTGGGCCTCGGGGAAGGTTACGAGCAGTACTTC.

The chain couples TRBV6-1 to TRBJ1-4; TRBD1 might be the D (6 bases). The V end lost 8 bases, the J end lost 6 bases, and 19 bases lay between the germline ends. The germline V gene has CDR1 MNHNS and CDR2 SASEGT. The CDR3 spans 15 residues. This chain's CDR3 is CASLRSEGGDEKLFF. CDR3 sequence (DNA): TGTGCCAGCTTAAGAAGTGAGGGGGGGGATGAAAAACTGTTTTTT.

The rearrangement uses TRBV19 and TRBJ2-7, with TRBD1 as a possible D gene (8 bases). CDR3 length: 12 amino acids. Trimming stripped 8 bases from V and 7 bases from J, with 15 bases between. The germline V gene encodes CDR1 LNHDA and CDR2 SQIVND (reference sequence). CDR3 bases: TGTGCCAGTGACGGACAGGGAGGGGAGCAGTACTTC. This sequence encodes CASDGQGGEQYF.

This chain links TRBV2 with TRBJ2-2, with 10 bases that match TRBD2. From germline, CDR1 is SNHLY and CDR2 FYNNEI. The CDR3 covers 16 residues. Trimming removed 3 bases from V and 6 bases from J; junction bases left unmatched: 7. The CDR3 spells CASSDFSLAGAGELFF. The CDR3 DNA sequence: TGTGCCAGCAGTGATTTTTCCCTAGCGGGAGCCGGGGAGCTGTTTTTT.

The chain combines TRBV11-2 with TRBJ1-6; D not resolved. This CDR3 region has 15 residues. Trimming left V 5 bases short and J 0 bases short, with 8 bases between. Germline CDR1 is SGHAT and CDR2 is FQNNGV. The CDR3: CASSPIYSYNSPLHF. The CDR3 DNA reads TGTGCCAGCAGCCCAATTTACTCCTATAATTCACCCCTCCACTTT.

The V call is TRBV6-5, the J call TRBJ2-1, with TRBD2 identical over 12 bases. V gave up 6 bases and J gave up 6 bases; unmatched junction bases: 3. CDR1 and CDR2 from the germline V gene are MNHEY and SVGAGI. CDR3 length: 14 amino acids. The chain's CDR3 is CASSRLAGVNEQFF. The DNA of the CDR3 is TGTGCCAGCAGCAGACTAGCGGGAGTCAATGAGCAGTTCTTC.

The rearrangement uses TRBV6-1 and TRBJ2-7; TRBD1 aligns across 8 bases. Trimming removed 4 bases from V and 3 bases from J; junction bases left unmatched: 5. The CDR3 is 14 amino acids. Per germline, CDR1 MNHNS and CDR2 SASEGT. The CDR3 reads CASSVGTGDYEQYF. The CDR3 region has the DNA TGTGCCAGCAGTGTCGGGACAGGAGACTACGAGCAGTACTTC.

The J gene is TRBJ2-1, the V gene TRBV6-5; the match to TRBD2 covers 9 bases. Per germline, CDR1 MNHEY and CDR2 SVGAGI. The length of the CDR3 is 14 residues. V gave up 5 bases and J gave up 6 bases; unmatched junction bases: 5. In DNA, the CDR3 is TGTGCCAGCAGTCTAGCGGGGCCTAGCAATGAGCAGTTCTTC. This codes for CASSLAGPSNEQFF.

This chain uses TRBV5-4 with TRBJ2-5; D not resolved. The germline V gene has CDR1 SGHNT and CDR2 YYREEE (reference sequence). The CDR3 runs 11 residues. V lost 1 base and J lost 5, with 3 bases in between. Here the CDR3 reads CASSLYETQYF. The CDR3 bases are TGTGCCAGCAGCTTGTATGAGACCCAGTACTTC. Full variable domain (outside the CDR3, taken from reference TRBV5-4 and TRBJ2-5): ETGVTQSPTHLIKTRGQQVTLRCSSQSGHNTVSWYQQALGQGPQFIFQYYREEENGRGNFPPRFSGLQFPNYSSELNVNALELDDSALYLCASSLYETQYFGPGTRLLVL.

The chain employs TRBV9 and TRBJ2-1, with 8 bases matching TRBD2. With 1 base clipped from V and 0 bases from J, the junction kept 12 bases outside the gene matches. The CDR3 loop spans 19 amino acids. Germline-derived CDR1 and CDR2 are SGDLS and YYNGEE. The CDR3 region has the DNA TGTGCCAGCAGCGTAACGGGTCTAGCGGGCCTCAGCTCCTACAATGAGCAGTTCTTC. Its translation is CASSVTGLAGLSSYNEQFF. Filled out from reference TRBV9 and TRBJ2-1, the complete variable domain reads DSGVTQTPKHLITATGQRVTLRCSPRSGDLSVYWYQQSLDQGLQFLIQYYNGEERAKGNILERFSAQQFPDLHSELNLSSLELGDSALYFCASSVTGLAGLSSYNEQFFGPGTRLTVL.

V and J are TRBV19 and TRBJ2-1; 8 nucleotides line up with TRBD2. The CDR3 loop spans 17 amino acids. Germline lookup yields CDR1 LNHDA and CDR2 SQIVND (reference sequence). V shed 5 bases and J 5 bases; nucleotides not matched to a gene: 14. CDR3 bases: TGTGCCAGTAGTGTGGGATGGGGTAGCGGGGAACACAATGAGCAGTTCTTC. Amino acid sequence: CASSVGWGSGEHNEQFF.

This clone was counted a single time. This chain uses TRBV29-1 with TRBJ2-7, with D uncertain. This CDR3 has 11 residues. Germline V gene sequence: CDR1 SQVTM, CDR2 ANQGSEA. The V end lost 4 bases, the J end lost 0 bases, and 4 bases lay between the germline ends. CDR3 residues: CSVVSSYEQYF. The CDR3 coding sequence is TGCAGCGTTGTGTCCTCCTACGAGCAGTACTTC.

This clone has just one count. The chain uses TRBV4-1 and TRBJ2-5; D not resolved. CDR1 and CDR2 from the germline V gene are MGHRA and YSYEKL. This CDR3 has 15 residues. Deletions cut 0 bases from V and 3 bases from J, with 11 bases between. The CDR3, as DNA: TGCGCCAGCAGCCAAGATCAGACCTGGGAAGAGACCCAGTACTTC. Protein product: CASSQDQTWEETQYF.

This chain uses TRBV27 with TRBJ2-4; TRBD1 is a possible D gene (6 bases). The CDR3 length is 14 residues. CDR1 and CDR2 (germline): MNHEY, SMNVEV (reference sequence). Deletions cut 5 bases from V and 8 bases from J, with 16 bases between. CDR3 in amino acids: CASSPVAPGDIQYF. The CDR3 region has the DNA TGTGCCAGCAGTCCCGTTGCCCCAGGGGACATTCAGTACTTC.

About this clone: The same CDR3 arises from other DNA sequences in this sample as well. The gene calls are TRBV5-1 and TRBJ1-4, with TRBD1 identical over 7 bases. The CDR3 is made up of 14 amino acids. The V gene's germline CDR1 is SGHRS and CDR2 YFSETQ. The trim removed 1 base at V and 5 bases at J, leaving 2 bases unmatched. The CDR3 nucleotides are TGCGCCAGCAGCTTGTCAGGGGGGAATGAAAAACTGTTTTTT. It is translated as CASSLSGGNEKLFF.

As for this clone: Other nucleotide sequences in the sample specify the same CDR3. V and J are TRBV6-5 and TRBJ2-7; 8 bases are shared with TRBD2. The ends lost 2 bases at V and 2 bases at J; junction bases unmatched: 5. This CDR3 has 15 residues. Germline values: CDR1 MNHEY, CDR2 SVGAGI. In DNA, the CDR3 is TGTGCCAGCAGTTACGGTGCGGGGGGAGCCTACGAGCAGTACTTC. It yields the protein CASSYGAGGAYEQYF.

This chain joins TRBV7-6 and TRBJ2-5; D is uncertain. Trimming removed 6 bases from V and 2 bases from J, with 10 bases in between. The CDR3 totals 13 residues. Germline-derived CDR1 and CDR2 are SGHVS and FNYEAQ. This CDR3 is CASSRRLQETQYF. The CDR3 DNA reads TGTGCCAGCAGTCGACGGCTACAAGAGACCCAGTACTTC.

The chain combines TRBV10-3 with TRBJ2-5, with 7 positions matching TRBD2. The J call may not be correct, given that the DNA end is closer to TRBJ2-7. CDR3 length equals 14 residues. The germline CDR1 and CDR2 sequences are ENHRY and SYGVKD. The CDR3 reads CAEKRRESGYEQYF. CDR3 DNA sequence: TGTGCCGAAAAACGGCGGGAGAGCGGCTACGAGCAGTACTTC.

The CDR3 nucleotides read TGTGCCAGTAGTATAGATCCCGGACTAAACACCGGGGAGCTGTTTTTT. Its translation: CASSIDPGLNTGELFF. This chain connects TRBV19 to TRBJ2-2; tentative D call: TRBD2 (6 bases). The CDR3 contains 16 residues. V was pared by 0 bases and J by 2 bases, with 10 bases between. Germline CDR1 reads LNHDA; CDR2 reads SQIVND (reference sequence).

This sequence joins TRBV4-1 and TRBJ2-2, with TRBD1 as a possible D gene (6 bases). Per germline, CDR1 MGHRA and CDR2 YSYEKL. V was cut by 1 base and J by 1 base, with 10 bases left in between. This CDR3 is 16 amino acids long. The CDR3 is CASSQAQGLNTGELFF. In nucleotides, the CDR3 is TGCGCCAGCAGCCAAGCCCAGGGGCTGAACACCGGGGAGCTGTTTTTT.

The chain is built from TRBV23-1 and TRBJ1-2; 8 bases fit TRBD1. TRBV23-1 is annotated as an ORF whose role is uncertain. This CDR3 is 16 amino acids long. Unmatched junction bases numbered 13, after V lost 2 bases and J lost 8 bases. CDR3 protein: CASSQMGDRPCGGYTF. Here the CDR3 DNA reads TGCGCCAGCAGTCAAATGGGGGACAGGCCCTGTGGAGGCTACACCTTC.

The chain combines TRBV10-2 with TRBJ1-1; a weak D match, TRBD1 (6 bases). The CDR3 runs to 16 residues. Germline assignment: CDR1 WSHSY and CDR2 SAAADI. Deletions cut 0 bases from V and 1 base from J, with 12 bases between. CDR3 loop: CASSESPGAGNTEAFF. The CDR3, as DNA: TGCGCCAGCAGTGAGTCCCCAGGGGCCGGGAACACTGAAGCTTTCTTT.